This record covers a single T cell receptor (beta chain). Its specificity is unknown. At one of its ends the junction is not consistent with the germline gene, which may arise from a read error. This entry comes from a study of cytomegalovirus exposure and HLA in healthy donors. General observations from the study: It was confirmed in vitro that three of the CMV-associated chains were specific for CMV antigens.

Everyone who donated was a healthy bone marrow donor. This CDR3 comprises 15 residues. Germline V gene sequence: CDR1 SGHTA, CDR2 FQGNSA. With 60 Vbeta and 13 Jbeta primers, the PCR was carried out. This table comes from immunoSEQ multiplex PCR, and its TCRdb copy is limited to in-frame clones, with some not included. The table has 140,000 to 150,000 clones, roughly 80% seen once. The J gene is TRBJ2-2, the V gene TRBV7-2; D might be TRBD1 (6 bases). Sequencing was carried out using PBMCs. The source is a woman under 40 in good health and CMV-seronegative. The CDR3 DNA is TGTGCCAGCAACAACAGGGCGATGAACGCCGGGGAGCTGTTTTTT. This gives the protein CASNNRAMNAGELFF.